These T cell receptor beta chains were read from a single sample in a study of T-cell reconstitution after alpha-beta-depleted transplantation in children. TCRdb reprocessed the PCR reads with MiXCR, giving one entry per CDR3 protein. The sample includes under 350,000 distinct CDR3 sequences, around 9.6% seen only once; the top ten take 10%. The sample consisted of PBMCs from the stem cell graft donor, taken from the stem cell graft. The source of these receptors is a human donor who donated a stem cell graft to a child with SCID. CDR3s include the opening cysteine and the closing phenylalanine or tryptophan. A D gene is named only where the DNA matches it firmly. A row's size may be missing; if present it is once, few, many or a size class.

d_call j_call v_call clone_size cdr3_aa cdr3_nt
. TRBJ2-3 TRBV12-3/TRBV12-4 many CASMGRLTFGDTQYF TGTGCCAGTATGGGACGACTCACATTTGGAGATACGCAGTATTTT
. TRBJ1-4 TRBV7-2 few CASSFGFTNEKLFF TGTGCCAGCAGCTTCGGGTTCACTAATGAAAAACTGTTTTTT
. TRBJ2-3 TRBV14 . CASSQEERVTDTQYF TGTGCCAGCAGCCAAGAGGAGCGGGTCACAGATACGCAGTATTTT
. TRBJ2-3 TRBV9 few CASSELERATDTQYF TGTGCCAGCAGCGAACTAGAGCGGGCCACAGATACGCAGTATTTT
. TRBJ2-1 TRBV5-1 many CASSSEGNEQFF TGCGCCAGCAGCTCCGAGGGAAATGAGCAGTTCTTC
TRBD1 TRBJ1-2 TRBV3-1 many CASSLRTGHGYTF TGTGCCAGCAGCCTCCGGACAGGCCATGGCTACACCTTC
. TRBJ2-2 TRBV3-1 . CASSQQGSGSGELFF TGTGCCAGCAGCCAGCAGGGATCCGGTTCCGGGGAGCTGTTTTTT
. TRBJ2-7 TRBV20-1 . CSAEYPDGTYEQYF TGCAGTGCTGAATACCCGGACGGAACCTACGAGCAGTACTTC
TRBD2 TRBJ2-5 TRBV27 few CASSPGTSGGQETQYF TGTGCCAGCAGTCCCGGGACTAGCGGGGGACAAGAGACCCAGTACTTC
. TRBJ2-2 TRBV5-1 many CASSFEGRTGELFF TGCGCCAGCAGCTTTGAAGGGAGGACCGGGGAGCTGTTTTTT
TRBD1 TRBJ1-3 TRBV28 . CASSSRQGSRGNTIYF TGTGCCAGCAGTTCCAGACAGGGCTCCCGTGGAAACACCATATATTTT
TRBD1 TRBJ2-7 TRBV3-1 many CASSLGTEGIYEQYF TGTGCCAGCAGCCTTGGGACAGAGGGAATCTACGAGCAGTACTTC
TRBD2 TRBJ2-5 TRBV5-6 many CASSSGLDVATRETQYF TGTGCCAGCAGTTCTGGACTAGATGTGGCCACACGGGAGACCCAGTACTTC
. TRBJ2-3 TRBV10-3 . CAISEGDARATDTQYF TGTGCCATCAGTGAGGGTGACGCCCGAGCAACAGATACGCAGTATTTT
. TRBJ1-1 TRBV5-1 few CASSPLPNLGNTEAFF TGCGCCAGCAGCCCGCTGCCGAACCTGGGGAACACTGAAGCTTTCTTT
TRBD1 TRBJ2-7 TRBV2 . CAFSLGDHVDRVSSYEQYF TGTGCCTTCAGTTTAGGGGATCATGTGGACAGGGTAAGCTCCTACGAGCAGTACTTC
. TRBJ1-1 TRBV10-3 . CAISPRGTEAFF TGTGCCATCAGTCCCCGGGGCACTGAAGCTTTCTTT
TRBD1 TRBJ2-7 TRBV10-3 . CAISSDRGSNEQYF TGTGCCATCAGTTCCGACAGGGGGAGCAACGAGCAGTACTTC
. TRBJ1-3 TRBV15 . CATSRGNGNTIYF TGTGCCACCAGCAGAGGGAATGGAAACACCATATATTTT
TRBD2 TRBJ2-3 TRBV4-1 few CASSQEGTSFADTQYF TGCGCCAGCAGCCAAGAGGGGACTAGTTTTGCAGATACGCAGTATTTT
TRBD1 TRBJ1-6 TRBV11-3 . CASSQGQGNSPLHF TGTGCCAGCAGCCAAGGACAGGGTAATTCACCCCTCCACTTT
TRBD1 TRBJ2-7 TRBV3-1 . CASSQVQDRRNYEQYF TGTGCCAGCAGCCAAGTACAGGACAGGCGAAACTACGAGCAGTACTTC
. TRBJ1-5 TRBV12-3/TRBV12-4 . CASSGQTNQPQHF TGTGCCAGCAGCGGACAGACGAATCAGCCCCAGCATTTT
. TRBJ2-3 TRBV7-8 . CASSLGGDASTDTQYF TGTGCCAGCAGCTTAGGGGGGGACGCTAGCACAGATACGCAGTATTTT